This entry lists 25 T cell receptor beta chains sequenced from one sample in a study of patients and donors after allogeneic stem cell transplantation. TCRdb independently ran MiXCR on the RT-PCR reads; one entry per CDR3 protein. Of roughly 880,000 distinct CDR3 sequences listed, 18% were seen once; the top ten hold 5% to 6.5%. Input material: blood, either unsorted or a sorted T cell fraction (not recorded which). The receptor set was obtained from a human donor who was either an allogeneic HSCT recipient or a stem cell or donor lymphocyte infusion donor (not recorded which). It is not recorded whose cells these are; they may come from a transplant donor.

The rearrangement uses TRBV7-3 and TRBJ2-3; TRBD1 aligns across 8 bases. V trimming: 3 bases; J trimming: 1 base; junction bases outside the gene matches: 12. Per germline, CDR1 SGHTA and CDR2 FQGTGA. The CDR3 is 18 residues long. The CDR3 loop is CASSFLPQDRGGTDTQYF. The CDR3 region has the DNA TGTGCCAGCAGCTTTCTACCCCAAGACAGGGGTGGCACAGATACGCAGTATTTT.

The J gene is TRBJ2-3, the V gene TRBV5-1; D not resolved. Germline loops: CDR1 SGHRS, CDR2 YFSETQ. There are 14 residues in the CDR3. V lost 4 bases and J 8 bases, leaving 17 bases between the germline ends. The CDR3 coding sequence is TGCGCCAGCAGCCAACTACTGACCGGTCGTACGCAGTATTTT. Protein: CASSQLLTGRTQYF.

The chain employs TRBV29-1 and TRBJ2-1; no clear D gene. Germline loops: CDR1 SQVTM, CDR2 ANQGSEA. This CDR3 region has 15 residues. The V end lost 6 bases, the J end lost 4 bases, and 19 bases lay between the germline ends. The CDR3 sequence is CSVLTGPTRYNEQFF. DNA for the CDR3: TGCAGCGTACTGACCGGGCCCACCAGATACAATGAGCAGTTCTTC.

This chain uses TRBV12-3 or TRBV12-4 with TRBJ1-2; TRBD1 might be the D (6 bases). This CDR3 has 15 residues. V was trimmed by 5 bases and J by 6 bases, leaving 19 bases between them. CDR3 DNA: TGTGCCAGCAGTCCCCAGGACTACAAGGGGGATGGCTACACCTTC. It encodes CASSPQDYKGDGYTF.

The genes are TRBV7-8 and TRBJ2-7; TRBD1 is a possible D gene (6 bases). The CDR3 spans 16 residues. The V gene lost 5 bases and the J gene lost 3 bases, with 20 bases spanning the gap. The V gene's germline CDR1 is SGHVS and CDR2 FQNEAQ. The CDR3 is CASSRGLDREIYEQYF. The CDR3, as DNA: TGTGCCAGCAGCCGTGGCTTGGACAGAGAGATCTACGAGCAGTACTTC. The whole variable domain, remainder taken from reference TRBV7-8 and TRBJ2-7, is GAGVSQSPRYKVAKRGQDVALRCDPISGHVSLFWYQQALGQGPEFLTYFQNEAQLDKSGLPSDRFFAERPEGSVSTLKIQRTQQEDSAVYLCASSRGLDREIYEQYFGPGTRLTVT.

This clonotype was picked up a small number of times. The chain links TRBV29-1 to TRBJ1-1; D might be TRBD1 (6 bases). The ends were cut back, 7 bases at V and 0 bases at J, with 12 bases in the middle. Germline CDR1 is SQVTM and CDR2 is ANQGSEA. There are 13 residues in the CDR3. Written as DNA, the CDR3 is TGCAGCGCGGCGACAGGTCTGAACACTGAAGCTTTCTTT. Its translation: CSAATGLNTEAFF.

The genes are TRBV6-1 and TRBJ2-1, with 11 nucleotides matching TRBD2. This CDR3 has 15 amino acids. The germline gives CDR1 MNHNS, CDR2 SASEGT. With V trimmed by 8 bases and J by 6 bases, 9 bases remained unmatched. CDR3 DNA sequence: TGTGCCAGCGGCAAGGCACTAGCGGGAGTCAATGAGCAGTTCTTC. As protein: CASGKALAGVNEQFF.

The chain joins TRBV12-3 or TRBV12-4 to TRBJ1-1; 11 positions agree with TRBD1. The CDR3 contains 17 residues. The junction had 7 bases not matched to a gene; V was cut back by 3 bases and J by 1 base. CDR3 in amino acids: CASSFGQGASTNTEAFF. The CDR3 coding sequence is TGTGCCAGCAGTTTTGGACAGGGGGCTTCGACGAACACTGAAGCTTTCTTT.

The chain uses TRBV27 and TRBJ1-5; 7 bases fit TRBD1. The V gene end was trimmed by 6 bases and the J gene end by 4 bases; junction bases not matched to a gene: 15. CDR3 length equals 17 residues. Germline V CDR1 and CDR2: MNHEY, SMNVEV (reference sequence). CDR3 DNA: TGTGCCAGCAGCCCGAGACAGGGTTGGGGAATAAATCAGCCCCAGCATTTT. This codes for CASSPRQGWGINQPQHF.

The rearrangement joins TRBV29-1 to TRBJ2-3, with TRBD2 matching 8 bases. The ends lost 6 bases at V and 2 bases at J; junction bases unmatched: 10. This CDR3 spans 15 amino acids. Germline V gene lookup returns CDR1 SQVTM and CDR2 ANQGSEA. CDR3 DNA: TGCAGCGTGGATAGCGGGACACCTTCCACAGATACGCAGTATTTT. Translating it yields CSVDSGTPSTDTQYF.

This chain joins TRBV4-1 and TRBJ2-1, with 8 positions matching TRBD1. The CDR3 spans 15 residues. The germline CDR1 and CDR2 sequences are MGHRA and YSYEKL. V gave up 0 bases and J gave up 8 bases; unmatched junction bases: 6. CDR3 in amino acids: CASSQDETGVYEQFF. CDR3 nucleotides: TGCGCCAGCAGCCAAGATGAGACAGGGGTATATGAGCAGTTCTTC.

The chain couples TRBV19 to TRBJ2-1; 7 positions match TRBD1. CDR1 LNHDA and CDR2 SQIVND come from the germline V gene (reference sequence). The CDR3 loop spans 15 amino acids. J was trimmed by 7 bases and V by 6 bases; bases with no gene match: 12. CDR3 residues: CASSLNGQAGNEQFF. The CDR3 DNA is TGTGCCAGTAGCTTAAATGGACAGGCTGGGAATGAGCAGTTCTTC.

The chain links TRBV2 to TRBJ2-1, with a weak D call TRBD2 (6 bases). CDR1 is SNHLY and CDR2 is FYNNEI in the germline V gene. CDR3 length: 14 residues. V lost 6 bases to trimming and J lost 4 bases, with 13 bases between them. CDR3 bases: TGTGCCAGCAGGGGCGGGGAGGAGTACAATGAGCAGTTCTTC. Protein: CASRGGEEYNEQFF.

This sequence joins TRBV7-2 and TRBJ2-1, with D perhaps matching TRBD1 (6 bases). Germline V gene lookup returns CDR1 SGHTA and CDR2 FQGNSA. V shed 2 bases and J shed 5 bases, with 16 bases lying between them. The CDR3 covers 16 residues. CDR3 bases: TGTGCCAGCAGCTTACTACAGGGCAGTTGGAACAATGAGCAGTTCTTC. Its translation: CASSLLQGSWNNEQFF.

This clonotype was recorded at least ten times. CDR3 residues: CSATRRGTAYQPQHF. For the CDR3, the DNA is TGCAGTGCTACCCGCCGAGGGACAGCATATCAGCCCCAGCATTTT. The chain is built from TRBV20-1 and TRBJ1-5, with 7 positions matching TRBD1. After removal of 4 bases from V and 5 bases from J, the junction contained 11 bases not matched to a gene. Germline V gene data show CDR1 as DFQATT and CDR2 as SNEGSKA (reference sequence). The CDR3 loop spans 15 amino acids.

The rearrangement uses TRBV7-3 and TRBJ2-3; 7 bases match TRBD1. CDR1 and CDR2 from the germline V gene are SGHTA and FQGTGA. Trimming removed 0 bases from V and 1 base from J; junction bases left unmatched: 7. The CDR3 is 17 amino acids. The CDR3 DNA reads TGTGCCAGCAGCTTAACGCCGGTGGGGACAGGCACAGATACGCAGTATTTT. As protein: CASSLTPVGTGTDTQYF.

The chain uses TRBV7-9 and TRBJ2-7; weak D call: TRBD2 (6 bases). The CDR3 totals 16 residues. Germline assignment: CDR1 SEHNR and CDR2 FQNEAQ (reference sequence). Trimming removed 5 bases at V and 5 bases at J, with 22 bases between. The CDR3 region is CASSPTVGGEFHEQYF. The CDR3 bases are TGTGCCAGCAGCCCCACAGTTGGAGGGGAATTTCACGAGCAGTACTTC.

This clonotype was detected a few times. This sequence joins TRBV4-3 and TRBJ1-2; D remains ambiguous. The germline gives CDR1 LGHNA, CDR2 YSLEER. V lost 1 base and J 0 bases, leaving 6 bases between the germline ends. There are 14 residues in the CDR3. In DNA form, the CDR3 reads TGCGCCAGCAGCCAAGGGATGCCTAACTATGGCTACACCTTC. It yields the protein CASSQGMPNYGYTF.

This clonotype has just a few counts. The chain joins TRBV3-1 to TRBJ2-5; 12 bases fit TRBD1. The CDR3 covers 19 residues. Germline V gene data show CDR1 as LGHDT and CDR2 as YNNKEL (reference sequence). V shed 0 bases and J 5 bases; nucleotides not matched to a gene: 13. The CDR3 sequence is CASSQDKIARDRGRETQYF. Written as DNA, the CDR3 is TGTGCCAGCAGCCAAGATAAGATCGCTCGGGACAGGGGGCGGGAGACCCAGTACTTC.

V gene TRBV5-1 combines with J gene TRBJ2-1, with 13 bases that match TRBD2. CDR3 length: 17 amino acids. Germline CDR1 SGHRS, CDR2 YFSETQ. V lost 3 bases and J lost 0; bases outside the gene matches: 3. CDR3 nucleotides: TGCGCCAGCAGCTCCCGACTAGCGGGAGGCTCCTACAATGAGCAGTTCTTC. Translation: CASSSRLAGGSYNEQFF.

This chain connects TRBV15 to TRBJ2-2; D call uncertain. CDR1 is LNHNV, CDR2 YYDKDF, per germline (reference sequence). CDR3 length: 14 residues. The V and J ends lost 4 bases and 6 bases respectively, with 12 bases between them. Here the CDR3 DNA reads TGTGCCACCAGCATGAGAACGGGTTCCGGGGAGCTGTTTTTT. Translation gives CATSMRTGSGELFF.

The V and J genes are TRBV6-4 and TRBJ2-1, with D maybe TRBD2 (7 bases). The CDR3 loop spans 15 amino acids. The ends were cut back, 5 bases at V and 9 bases at J, with 20 bases in the middle. In germline, CDR1 is MRHNA, CDR2 SNTAGT. CDR3 residues: CASSSSAVGGGEQFF. CDR3 coding DNA: TGTGCCAGCAGTTCCTCCGCCGTAGGGGGGGGTGAGCAGTTCTTC.

At least ten counts were recorded for this clonotype. V is TRBV4-3 and J is TRBJ2-1; no clear D. V was shortened by 1 base and J by 3 bases, with 4 bases between the two germline ends. The germline CDR1 and CDR2 sequences are LGHNA and YSLEER. There are 13 residues in the CDR3. CDR3 sequence (DNA): TGCGCCAGCAGCCAAGGAATCTACAATGAGCAGTTCTTC. This sequence encodes CASSQGIYNEQFF.

The chain employs TRBV7-9 and TRBJ1-3, with TRBD1 as a possible D gene (6 bases). Germline V CDR1 and CDR2: SEHNR, FQNEAQ (reference sequence). The CDR3 has 16 amino acids. Trimming took off 0 bases at V and 5 bases at J, with 14 bases between the two ends. The CDR3 nucleotides read TGTGCCAGCAGCTTAGCGGGGGCCAAAGGAAGAAACACCATATATTTT. Protein sequence: CASSLAGAKGRNTIYF.

This clonotype was detected many times. This chain connects TRBV29-1 to TRBJ2-1; TRBD1 aligns across 8 bases. This CDR3 has 13 residues. CDR1 is SQVTM, CDR2 ANQGSEA, per germline. J was trimmed by 3 bases and V by 7 bases; bases with no gene match: 5. The CDR3 region is CSGTGPVYNEQFF. The CDR3 DNA sequence: TGCAGCGGGACAGGGCCTGTCTACAATGAGCAGTTCTTC.